The clone carrying this T cell receptor (beta chain) was observed many times. Antigen: not known. Library construction for TCR beta used iRepertoire HTBI primers and Arm-PCR of CDR3 regions. TCRdb re-called the multiplex PCR reads through MiXCR, storing one row per CDR3 protein. In the table there are roughly 500,000 distinct CDR3 sequences, roughly 13% of which are singletons. CDR3 length equals 12 residues. Per the germline V gene, CDR1 is MNHNS and CDR2 is SASEGT. Trimming cost V 10 bases and J 3 bases; bases outside gene matches: 3. Time point of the sample: newly diagnosed GD, antithyroid drugs for less than 3 months. Generation of the TCR library employed RNA extracted from PBMCs. Tubes containing EDTA received 8 to 9.5 milliliters of drawn peripheral blood. This sample stems from a study of regulatory T cells in long-lasting Graves disease. Study-wide results and caveats: Persistent disease samples used TRBV28, TRBJ1-2 and TRBJ2-5 preferentially.

These data are also associated with another study on T cells in Graves' hyperthyroidism and ophthalmopathy. In that study: In making diagnoses, clinical symptoms, serum thyroxine and TRAb, thyroid ultrasound and orbital computed tomography were all used. The primer set for the first-round RT-PCR of the TCR CDR3 was HTBI.

The gene calls are TRBV6-1 and TRBJ2-3; 8 bases line up with TRBD2. This clonotype was obtained from a man aged 25 to 40 with Graves disease. The sequencing here drew on peripheral blood mononuclear cells (PBMCs), taken at new diagnosis, from a patient treated with antithyroid drugs. The CDR3 protein is CAISGSTDTQYF. The CDR3 nucleotides read TGTGCCATCAGCGGGAGTACAGATACGCAGTATTTT.